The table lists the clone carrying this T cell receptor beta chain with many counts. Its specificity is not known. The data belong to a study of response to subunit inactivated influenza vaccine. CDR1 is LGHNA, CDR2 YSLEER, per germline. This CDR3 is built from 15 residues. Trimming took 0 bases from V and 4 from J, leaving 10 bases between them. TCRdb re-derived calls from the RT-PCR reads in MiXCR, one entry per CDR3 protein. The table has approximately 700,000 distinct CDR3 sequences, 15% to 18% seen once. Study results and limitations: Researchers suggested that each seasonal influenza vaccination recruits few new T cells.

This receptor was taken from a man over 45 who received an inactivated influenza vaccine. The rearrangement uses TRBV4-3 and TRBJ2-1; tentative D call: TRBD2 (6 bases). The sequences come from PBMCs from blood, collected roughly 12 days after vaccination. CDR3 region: CASSQDSAGYNEQFF. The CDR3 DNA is TGCGCCAGCAGCCAAGATAGCGCGGGGTACAATGAGCAGTTCTTC.